These 18 T cell receptor beta chains share one sample of origin, sequenced in a study of T cell clonality in common variable immunodeficiency. Some clones are missing from TCRdb's copy, which holds only in-frame ones; the method was immunoSEQ multiplex PCR. The repertoire has some 38,000 clones, none seen only once; the ten largest take around 9.5%. Sequenced input: peripheral blood mononuclear cells. These TCRs come from a person aged 18-70 years in good health.

As concerns this clone: The CDR3 end lies 3 residues beyond the end of the read and is filled in from the germline J gene. The V call is TRBV2, the J call TRBJ2-2, with D tentatively TRBD2 (7 bases). The CDR3 is made up of 13 amino acids. Germline CDR1 SNHLY, CDR2 FYNNEI. CDR3 DNA, as far as it was read: TGTGCCAGCAGCCCTGGGGGGGCCAACGTG. This translates into CASSPGGANV. The complete CDR3 reads CASSPGGANVLFF.

Only a few counts were recorded for this clone. The read stops 3 residues short of the end of the CDR3; the missing end is completed from the germline J gene. The chain joins TRBV2 to TRBJ1-1, with D perhaps TRBD1 (5 bases). The germline gives CDR1 SNHLY, CDR2 FYNNEI. Trimming took 6 bases from V and 4 from J, leaving 15 bases between them. The CDR3 length is 14 residues. CDR3: CASSASARVTEAFF. Incomplete CDR3 DNA: TGTGCCAGCAGCGCCTCCGCCAGGGTCACTGAA.

The table lists this clone with many counts. The part of the CDR3 DNA that was read is TGTGCCAGCAGCCAAGAAGGAGGCAGGGGGCGAGAAAAA. Encoded protein: CASSQEGGRGREK. From start to end, the CDR3 is CASSQEGGRGREKLFF. V is TRBV4-2 and J is TRBJ1-4; 8 bases match TRBD1. The DNA ends 3 residues before the CDR3 does, and the rest of the CDR3 is filled in from the germline J gene. Unmatched junction bases numbered 8, after V lost 0 bases and J lost 8 bases. The V gene's germline CDR1 is LGHNA and CDR2 YNFKEQ. The CDR3 covers 16 residues.

This clone appeared many times. The read falls 3 residues short of the CDR3 end, and the missing part is taken from the germline J gene. The chain employs TRBV5-1 and TRBJ2-3; D is perhaps TRBD2 (5 bases). Germline-derived CDR1 and CDR2 are SGHRS and YFSETQ. V was trimmed by 2 bases and J by 6 bases, leaving 13 bases between them. The CDR3 extends over 14 amino acids. The CDR3 loop reads CASSFSTSMDTQYF. CDR3 DNA (partial): TGCGCCAGCAGCTTTTCTACTAGTATGGATACG.

This clone appeared many times. Coverage ceases 3 residues before the CDR3 finishes, and the germline J gene fills in the end. The J gene is TRBJ2-7, the V gene TRBV19, with 11 bases lining up with TRBD2. The CDR3 is 14 amino acids. Germline CDR1 and CDR2: LNHDA and SQIVND (reference sequence). The J segment lost 4 bases and the V segment lost 3 bases, leaving 2 bases of the junction unmatched. CDR3 in amino acids: CASSIIAGGYEQYF. Partial CDR3 DNA: TGTGCCAGTAGTATCATAGCGGGAGGGTACGAG.

This clone was found a few times. A read error is possible here, since a much larger clone lies one base away. The read is 3 residues too short to cover the CDR3 end, so that end is filled in from the germline J gene. This sequence joins TRBV2 and TRBJ1-6; 8 nucleotides align to TRBD1. Germline loops: CDR1 SNHLY, CDR2 FYNNEI. The CDR3 is 15 residues long. V lost 9 bases, J lost 8 bases, and 12 bases stayed unmatched. This CDR3 reads CASHMQGQADSPLHF. The DNA read from the CDR3 is TGTGCCAGTCATATGCAGGGACAGGCCGATTCACCC.

The CDR3 region is CAWLNSYGQYF. The sequenced part of the CDR3 DNA is TGTGCCTGGCTAAACAGCTATGGT. The chain has TRBV30 and TRBJ2-4; D is ambiguous. The read falls 3 residues short of the CDR3 end, and the missing part is taken from the germline J gene. CDR3 length: 11 amino acids. Germline V CDR1 and CDR2: GTSNPN, SVGIG (reference sequence).

This clone has a handful of counts. The CDR3 goes on 3 residues after the read ends, and that part is filled in from the germline J gene. The V and J genes are TRBV5-6 and TRBJ1-1; 8 nucleotides align to TRBD1. V lost 4 bases and J lost 5; bases outside the gene matches: 4. The CDR3 consists of 13 residues. Germline values: CDR1 SGHDT, CDR2 YYEEEE. This CDR3 is CASSADRATEAFF. CDR3 DNA (partial): TGTGCCAGCAGCGCGGACAGGGCGACTGAA. Variable domain in full (rest from reference TRBV5-6 and TRBJ1-1): DAGVTQSPTHLIKTRGQQVTLRCSPKSGHDTVSWYQQALGQGPQFIFQYYEEEERQRGNFPDRFSGHQFPNYSSELNVNALLLGDSALYLCASSADRATEAFFGQGTRLTVV.

This clone was seen repeatedly, ten times or more. The sequenced fragment ends 3 residues before the CDR3 boundary, so the rest is inferred from the germline J gene. The chain joins TRBV5-1 to TRBJ2-5; 11 bases map to TRBD2. CDR3 size: 16 residues. V shed 3 bases, J shed 1 base, and the junction held 5 bases outside the gene matches. Germline V gene sequence: CDR1 SGHRS, CDR2 YFSETQ. This CDR3 reads CASSSRTSGPQETQYF. Incomplete CDR3 DNA: TGCGCCAGCAGCTCGCGGACTAGCGGGCCCCAAGAGACC.

Ten or more counts support this clone. Read coverage stops 3 residues before the CDR3 terminus; the germline J gene supplies the remainder. V and J are TRBV29-1 and TRBJ2-5; 9 bases align to TRBD2. V shed 8 bases, J shed 7 bases, and the junction held 17 bases outside the gene matches. CDR3 length equals 15 residues. The germline V gene encodes CDR1 SQVTM and CDR2 ANQGSEA. This CDR3 is CSYHRLAEGLGTQYF. The CDR3 DNA, read in part, is TGCAGCTACCATCGACTAGCGGAAGGCCTAGGGACC.

This clone has a count of ten or more. The observed sequence ends 3 residues before the CDR3 terminus, with the missing tail filled in from the germline J gene. The chain is built from TRBV2 and TRBJ2-3, with D perhaps matching TRBD2 (5 bases). The CDR3 sequence is 13 residues long. Between the trimmed V and J ends, which lost 1 base and 8 bases, there was a span of 10 bases. CDR1 is SNHLY and CDR2 is FYNNEI in the germline V gene. The covered CDR3 bases are TGTGCCAGCAGTGAAGTCAGAGAGGGTACG. Its protein is CASSEVREGT. The full CDR3 is CASSEVREGTQYF.

The table lists this clone with many counts. The sequenced fragment ends 3 residues before the CDR3 boundary, so the rest is inferred from the germline J gene. The V call is TRBV19, the J call TRBJ2-5; D is possibly TRBD1 (6 bases). The CDR3 has 13 amino acids. Looked up from germline, CDR1 is LNHDA and CDR2 is SQIVND (reference sequence). Between the trimmed V and J ends, which lost 4 bases and 4 bases, there was a span of 10 bases. The sequenced CDR3 bases are TGTGCCAGTAGTAAGGGACACTCAGAGACC. Encoded protein: CASSKGHSET. The CDR3 reads in full as CASSKGHSETQYF.

Comment on this clone: The read halts 3 residues ahead of the CDR3 end, with the missing end drawn from the germline J gene. The rearrangement links TRBV6-2 or TRBV6-3 to TRBJ1-5; 7 bases are shared with TRBD1. V was clipped by 0 bases and J by 2 bases; unmatched bases: 7. Germline CDR1 is MNHEY and CDR2 is SVGEGT. This CDR3 has 17 amino acids. The CDR3 loop is CASSYSNSQGGNQPQHF. The sequenced CDR3 bases are TGTGCCAGCAGTTACTCGAATAGCCAGGGGGGCAATCAGCCC.

There are a few counts of this clone. The CDR3 end falls 3 residues outside the read, so it is completed with the germline J gene. The chain recombines TRBV19 with TRBJ1-2; D ambiguous. Germline lookup yields CDR1 LNHDA and CDR2 SQIVND (reference sequence). The CDR3 loop spans 15 amino acids. The CDR3: CASSIDRSGYYDYTF. The DNA read from the CDR3 is TGTGCCAGTAGTATAGATCGGAGTGGGTACTACGAC.

This clone showed up many times. The read gets to within 3 residues of the CDR3 end, and the germline J gene fills in the rest. The chain combines TRBV5-1 with TRBJ2-6; TRBD1 aligns across 9 bases. The CDR3 has 18 residues. Germline V CDR1 and CDR2: SGHRS, YFSETQ. V gave up 0 bases and J gave up 2 bases; unmatched junction bases: 6. CDR3 in amino acids: CASSLAGTGFPGANVLTF. The DNA read from the CDR3 is TGCGCCAGCAGCTTGGCCGGGACAGGGTTCCCTGGGGCCAACGTC.

This clone was seen many times. The read finishes 3 residues shy of the CDR3 end, and the germline J gene is used to complete it. The chain couples TRBV7-9 to TRBJ2-2; 7 positions agree with TRBD2. J was trimmed by 6 bases and V by 1 base; bases with no gene match: 2. The CDR3 has 14 amino acids. Germline values: CDR1 SEHNR, CDR2 FQNEAQ (reference sequence). The CDR3 bases that were read are TGTGCCAGCAGCTTAGATGCGGGGGCCGGGGAG. Amino acid sequence: CASSLDAGAGE. The entire CDR3 reads CASSLDAGAGELFF.

This clone was seen ten or more times. The read ends 3 residues shy of where the CDR3 ends; the end is completed using the germline J gene. The V and J genes are TRBV20-1 and TRBJ2-3; 9 bases are a match to TRBD1. Germline V CDR1 and CDR2: DFQATT, SNEGSKA (reference sequence). The CDR3 is 15 amino acids. The J segment lost 7 bases and the V segment lost 6 bases, leaving 14 bases of the junction unmatched. Incomplete CDR3 DNA: TGCAGTGCCGACACCGGGACAGGGTTCTCAAATACG. Translating gives CSADTGTGFSNT. The entire CDR3 is CSADTGTGFSNTQYF.

This clone was seen many times. The missing CDR3 end, 3 residues past where the read stops, is filled in from the germline J gene. The chain uses TRBV28 and TRBJ2-7; 8 bases line up with TRBD1. J gave up 6 bases and V 7 bases, and 8 bases lay outside the gene matches. The CDR3 spans 13 residues. CDR1 and CDR2 from the germline V gene are MDHEN and SYDVKM. The CDR3 spells CASTGDRSGEQYF. The DNA read from the CDR3 is TGTGCCAGCACCGGGGACAGGTCAGGCGAG.